One T cell receptor beta chain is described in this entry. This clonotype was seen a handful of times. Its antigen is currently not known. No much larger clonotype is one base removed from it; base qualities were not supplied. The germline V gene yields SGDLS for CDR1 and YYNGEE for CDR2. The CDR3 sequence holds 15 residues, the cysteine and phenylalanine included. The entry retains the CDR3 DNA only, 45 bases that are in frame from base 1. The junction carries 11 bases between V and J, which are trimmed by 3 bases and 1 base respectively. The data derive from a study of response to subunit inactivated influenza vaccine (dated by TCRdb to the late 2010s). Describing the broader study: Deep quantitative profiling of the T cell receptor repertoire was used in the study to follow responses to a trivalent subunit inactivated influenza vaccine.

Study-level results and caveats: It was suggested by the authors that each seasonal influenza vaccination may recruit only a limited number of new T cells.

Library creation used RT-PCR. Reads for this sample came from an Illumina HiSeq 2500. Starting from the raw public reads, TCRdb applied fastp trimming at Q25, assembled clones with MiXCR and retained in-frame beta chains. Every CDR3 protein is listed once, alongside the most common genes and DNA of its rows. This sample gives approximately 170,000 distinct CDR3 sequences in total; about 12% of them show up just once. The top ten clones comprise approximately 30% of the sample. This sample was also put to use in a study of T cells expressing NK-cell markers. The second study also describes: TCR beta cDNA libraries were prepared using 5'RACE template switching, which introduced a universal primer site and unique molecular identifiers. Three sorted T-cell subsets (CD3+CD56+NKG2C+, CD3+CD56+NKG2C- and CD3+CD56-NKG2C+) from seven to nine donors had their TCR beta-chain repertoires profiled. Seven of the eight sequenced donors were HCMV-seropositive and one was HCMV-seronegative. In several experiments an anti-gammadeltaTCR antibody was added to restrict sorting to alphabetaTCR-expressing T cells. In more than five donors, the dominant CD3+CD56+NKG2C+ clonotypes ranked among the top 10 CD8+ clonotypes, making up 1.0-7.0% of CD8+ T cells. Those dominant clonotypes were again the most abundant among CD3+CD56-NKG2C+ cells in four donors, at about 25-60.1%. Whether the expanded NKG2C-expressing T cell clones were specific for HCMV antigens was left unclear. All eight donors whose samples were sequenced were randomly selected healthy volunteers, three of them men and five women. HCMV serostatus was determined by detecting HCMV-specific IgG in serum with a commercial ELISA kit. Ficoll density gradient centrifugation was used to isolate peripheral blood mononuclear cells from blood. Magnetic immunoseparation with Miltenyi isolation kits was used to isolate CD4+ and CD8+ T cells from PBMC. cDNA synthesis was primed from the TCR beta constant segment, followed by two successive PCR amplification steps. Illumina HiSeq 2000/2500, MiSeq or NextSeq was used to sequence libraries as 2 x 150 bp reads. MIGEC handled demultiplexing of the reads and grouping by UMI, while MiTCR was used to assemble and quantify clonotypes. To exclude erroneous sequences, any TCR cDNA sequence not supported by at least two reads was discarded. The tcR package was used for downstream repertoire analysis, and clonotypes were matched across fractions by CDR3 nucleotide sequence plus V segment. VDJmatch was used to annotate antigen specificity against VDJdb, with one amino acid substitution allowed in CDR3.

This chain joins TRBV9 to TRBJ1-3; the D gene is possibly TRBD1, with 5 bases matching. This clonotype was obtained from a man in his fifties or sixties who received an inactivated influenza vaccine. Donor details come from another sample of the same person, matched by shared clones. Sequenced here: CD8+ T cells sorted from PBMCs, sampled 11 to 12 days after vaccination. The DNA reads TGTGCCAGCAGCGGAGCGGGGGGGTCTGGAAACACCATATATTTT. Its translation reads: CASSGAGGSGNTIYF. The variable domain in full, with residues beyond the CDR3 obtained from the reference TRBV9 and TRBJ1-3 genes, is DSGVTQTPKHLITATGQRVTLRCSPRSGDLSVYWYQQSLDQGLQFLIQYYNGEERAKGNILERFSAQQFPDLHSELNLSSLELGDSALYFCASSGAGGSGNTIYFGEGSWLTVV.